What follows are 17 T cell receptor beta chains derived from one specimen sequenced in a study of radiotherapy plus CTLA-4 blockade in lung cancer. The method was immunoSEQ multiplex PCR; TCRdb's version includes in-frame clones alone and lacks a portion of them. This table has about 100,000 clones, around four fifths appearing once. Sample: peripheral blood, taken from a patient treated with radiotherapy plus ipilimumab. Receptors were obtained from a human donor with non-small cell lung cancer who had stable disease on radiotherapy plus ipilimumab.

The V call is TRBV28, the J call TRBJ1-5; D is unclear. V lost 5 bases and J lost 4, with 12 bases in between. CDR3 length: 14 residues. Germline CDR1 reads MDHEN; CDR2 reads SYDVKM. The CDR3 region has the DNA TGTGCCAGCAGTAGGGTATCAGCAAATCAGCCCCAGCATTTT. It translates to CASSRVSANQPQHF.

This chain joins TRBV11-2 and TRBJ1-6; weak D call: TRBD1 (6 bases). The V end was cut by 5 bases, the J end by 6 bases, with 17 bases between. This CDR3 has 16 residues. CDR1 is SGHAT, CDR2 FQNNGV, per germline. The CDR3 nucleotides read TGTGCCAGCAGCCATCATACGGGACACCCTAATTCACCCCTCCACTTT. It codes for CASSHHTGHPNSPLHF. Complete variable domain (other parts from reference TRBV11-2 and TRBJ1-6): EAGVAQSPRYKIIEKRQSVAFWCNPISGHATLYWYQQILGQGPKLLIQFQNNGVVDDSQLPKDRFSAERLKGVDSTLKIQPAKLEDSAVYLCASSHHTGHPNSPLHFGNGTRLTVT.

The rearrangement uses TRBV28 and TRBJ1-1; D uncertain. CDR1 and CDR2 (germline): MDHEN, SYDVKM. Trimming shortened V by 7 bases and J by 2 bases, and 17 bases separated the two germline ends. This CDR3 comprises 15 residues. The CDR3 protein is CASNKRIRVNTEAFF. Written as DNA, the CDR3 is TGTGCCAGCAACAAAAGGATCCGGGTTAACACTGAAGCTTTCTTT.

The chain carries TRBV28 and TRBJ2-1; D gene unclear. V was shortened by 4 bases and J by 10 bases, with 17 bases between the two germline ends. This CDR3 has 14 amino acids. Germline V gene sequence: CDR1 MDHEN, CDR2 SYDVKM. CDR3 loop: CASSSRLNLDEQFF. CDR3 in DNA: TGTGCCAGCAGTTCGAGATTGAACCTCGACGAGCAGTTCTTC.

The rearrangement links TRBV30 to TRBJ2-2; 15 nucleotides line up with TRBD2. V lost 2 bases and J lost 10; bases outside the gene matches: 5. Germline CDR1 reads GTSNPN; CDR2 reads SVGIG (reference sequence). The CDR3 contains 15 residues. The CDR3 loop is CAWSKGLAGGVELFF. The CDR3 bases are TGTGCCTGGAGTAAAGGACTAGCGGGGGGGGTGGAGCTGTTTTTT.

The table lists this clone with a few counts. V is TRBV2 and J is TRBJ2-5, with unresolved D. The CDR3 loop spans 10 amino acids. Germline V gene data show CDR1 as SNHLY and CDR2 as FYNNEI. V shed 8 bases and J shed 2 bases, with 3 bases lying between them. CDR3 nucleotide sequence: TGTGCCAGCTTACAAGAGACCCAGTACTTC. As protein: CASLQETQYF.

The chain links TRBV21-1 to TRBJ1-2. TRBV21-1 is annotated as a pseudogene. The CDR3 spans 18 residues. DNA for the CDR3: TGTGCCAGCTCCCGACCCAGGGACGGAAAAAGGGGCAACTATGGCTACACCTTC. Its translation is CASSRPRDGKRGNYGYTF.

The chain combines TRBV13 with TRBJ2-1; 7 bases line up with TRBD2. Germline V CDR1 and CDR2: PRHDT, FYEKMQ (reference sequence). The CDR3 has 15 residues. After removal of 2 bases from V and 4 bases from J, the junction contained 5 bases not matched to a gene. CDR3 DNA: TGTGCCAGCAGCTTAAGAGACGGGAGGTACAATGAGCAGTTCTTC. Protein sequence: CASSLRDGRYNEQFF.

The chain uses TRBV11-3 and TRBJ2-2; D not resolved. CDR1 SGHNT and CDR2 YENEEA come from the germline V gene. CDR3 length equals 13 residues. V was clipped by 1 base and J by 5 bases, with 5 bases between them. The CDR3: CASSLGGTGELFF. DNA of the CDR3: TGTGCCAGCAGCTTAGGTGGGACCGGGGAGCTGTTTTTT. The complete variable domain, with remaining parts taken from reference TRBV11-3 and TRBJ2-2, reads EAGVVQSPRYKIIEKKQPVAFWCNPISGHNTLYWYLQNLGQGPELLIRYENEEAVDDSQLPKDRFSAERLKGVDSTLKIQPAELGDSAVYLCASSLGGTGELFFGEGSRLTVL.

The chain links TRBV11-2 to TRBJ2-2; 10 nucleotides agree with TRBD1. The germline gives CDR1 SGHAT, CDR2 FQNNGV. This CDR3 contains 16 residues. Trimming at V came to 4 bases and at J to 5 bases, leaving 7 bases not matched to a gene. This chain's CDR3 is CASSSDRGRQTGELFF. In DNA, the CDR3 is TGTGCCAGCAGCTCCGACAGGGGGCGTCAAACCGGGGAGCTGTTTTTT.

The V and J genes are TRBV28 and TRBJ2-1; 10 positions match TRBD2. J gave up 5 bases and V 6 bases, and 4 bases lay outside the gene matches. Germline CDR1 MDHEN, CDR2 SYDVKM. The CDR3 has 14 residues. The CDR3: CASSQLAGNNEQFF. The CDR3 nucleotides read TGTGCCAGCAGCCAACTAGCGGGAAACAATGAGCAGTTCTTC.

The chain links TRBV6-4 to TRBJ2-3, with D perhaps TRBD1 (6 bases). This CDR3 has 13 amino acids. CDR1 and CDR2 (germline): MRHNA, SNTAGT. The V and J ends lost 4 bases and 1 base respectively, with 6 bases between them. The CDR3 DNA sequence: TGTGCCAGCAGTGCAGGGGGCACAGATACGCAGTATTTT. The encoded protein is CASSAGGTDTQYF.

The chain joins TRBV19 to TRBJ1-1; the D gene is possibly TRBD1 (5 bases). The V gene's germline CDR1 is LNHDA and CDR2 SQIVND (reference sequence). The CDR3 is 16 residues long. V was pared by 2 bases and J by 2 bases, with 15 bases between. DNA for the CDR3: TGTGCCAGTAGTATAAATTTTCAGGGCCCCAACACTGAAGCTTTCTTT. This sequence encodes CASSINFQGPNTEAFF.

The chain has TRBV19 and TRBJ2-2, with D perhaps TRBD1 (5 bases). CDR1 and CDR2 (germline): LNHDA, SQIVND (reference sequence). V lost 3 bases and J 3 bases, leaving 11 bases between the germline ends. The CDR3 covers 15 residues. DNA for the CDR3: TGTGCCAGTAGTATGATCGACAGTCACACCGGGGAGCTGTTTTTT. It codes for CASSMIDSHTGELFF.

CDR3 region: CASSRLLTGNYEQYF. The CDR3 bases are TGTGCCAGTAGTAGGCTCCTTACAGGGAACTACGAGCAGTACTTC. The chain employs TRBV19 and TRBJ2-7; D may be TRBD1 (6 bases). The CDR3 length is 15 residues. The germline CDR1 and CDR2 sequences are LNHDA and SQIVND (reference sequence). The germline V and J ends were trimmed by 4 bases and 3 bases, with 16 bases remaining between them.

The rearrangement uses TRBV7-6 and TRBJ1-6; 9 bases are shared with TRBD1. The CDR3 loop spans 19 amino acids. J was trimmed by 6 bases and V by 5 bases; bases with no gene match: 17. Germline V lookup: CDR1 SGHVS, CDR2 FNYEAQ. In nucleotides, the CDR3 is TGTGCCAGCAGCGCGGCGCCGGGACAGGGTATTTTGCTTAATTCACCCCTCCACTTT. It encodes CASSAAPGQGILLNSPLHF.

DNA of the CDR3: TGTGCCAGCAGCTCGGAGACCCCTGGGGCCAACGTCCTGACTTTC. Its translation is CASSSETPGANVLTF. This rearrangement joins TRBV7-3 to TRBJ2-6; D not resolved. Germline-derived CDR1 and CDR2 are SGHTA and FQGTGA. CDR3 size: 15 residues. The V end was cut by 4 bases, the J end by 2 bases, with 9 bases between.